What follows are 18 T cell receptor beta chains derived from one specimen sequenced in a study of cytotoxic CD8 clonotypes in ibrutinib-treated CLL. Assay used: immunoSEQ multiplex PCR; TCRdb lists only in-frame clones, some missing. The sample yields about 160,000 clones, roughly 86% seen once. This specimen consisted of PBMCs, obtained after 12 months of ibrutinib treatment. The receptors come from a human donor with chronic lymphocytic leukemia.

The chain combines TRBV18 with TRBJ2-7, with D tentatively TRBD1 or TRBD2 (5 bases each). V was clipped by 5 bases and J by 9 bases, with 17 bases between them. From germline, CDR1 is KGHSH and CDR2 LQKENI. This CDR3 region has 13 residues. The CDR3: CASSSQKVGVQYF. The CDR3 bases are TGTGCCAGCTCATCGCAAAAGGTGGGGGTGCAGTACTTC.

This clone showed up many times. Other DNA sequences in this specimen translate into the identical CDR3. The chain joins TRBV7-9 to TRBJ2-7; 9 nucleotides line up with TRBD1. J gave up 5 bases and V 5 bases, and 10 bases lay outside the gene matches. There are 15 residues in the CDR3. Germline lookup yields CDR1 SEHNR and CDR2 FQNEAQ (reference sequence). CDR3 sequence (DNA): TGTGCCAGCAGCGCCTCCGGGACAGGGTTGGACGAGCAGTACTTC. It is translated as CASSASGTGLDEQYF.

The V call is TRBV11-2, the J call TRBJ2-3; 7 bases are a match to TRBD2. CDR3 size: 15 residues. Trimming cost V 1 base and J 5 bases; bases outside gene matches: 6. Germline CDR1 SGHAT, CDR2 FQNNGV. CDR3 protein: CASSLGGRKRDTQYF. CDR3 nucleotide sequence: TGTGCCAGCAGCTTAGGCGGGAGAAAACGAGATACGCAGTATTTT.

J is TRBJ1-1 and V is TRBV28; 7 nucleotides align to TRBD1. The CDR3 contains 15 residues. Trimming cost V 6 bases and J 4 bases; bases outside gene matches: 11. CDR1 is MDHEN, CDR2 SYDVKM, per germline. CDR3 sequence (DNA): TGTGCCAGCAGCCTGATTCCCCCAGGGGGCACTGAAGCTTTCTTT. It is translated as CASSLIPPGGTEAFF.

The CDR3 protein is CASSFRRGAFTEAFF. The CDR3 DNA reads as TGTGCCAGCAGTTTTAGGAGGGGGGCGTTCACTGAAGCTTTCTTT. The chain employs TRBV27 and TRBJ1-1; D may be TRBD1 (6 bases). This CDR3 has 15 residues. Germline lookup yields CDR1 MNHEY and CDR2 SMNVEV (reference sequence). With 3 bases removed from V and 4 bases from J, the gap between germline ends came to 15 bases.

This chain joins TRBV6-5 and TRBJ2-5, with D possibly being TRBD2 (5 bases). Trimming removed 2 bases at V and 5 bases at J, with 18 bases between. The CDR3 is 16 residues long. CDR1 and CDR2 (germline): MNHEY, SVGAGI. DNA of the CDR3: TGTGCCAGCAGTTACCGCCCAATCCGGACGGGGGAGACCCAGTACTTC. Residues: CASSYRPIRTGETQYF.

The V and J genes are TRBV7-8 and TRBJ1-1, with D perhaps TRBD1 (6 bases). V gave up 5 bases and J gave up 0 bases, with 16 bases separating them. CDR1 is SGHVS, CDR2 FQNEAQ, per germline. The CDR3 spans 16 residues. The CDR3 here is CASSRGNREMNTEAFF. CDR3 coding DNA: TGTGCCAGCAGCAGAGGTAACAGGGAAATGAACACTGAAGCTTTCTTT.

The chain carries TRBV7-9 and TRBJ2-7; D is ambiguous. Germline CDR1 is SEHNR and CDR2 is FQNEAQ (reference sequence). The CDR3 runs to 16 residues. Trimming took off 5 bases at V and 5 bases at J, with 22 bases between the two ends. The CDR3: CASSPRMGSGMDEQYF. The CDR3 nucleotides read TGTGCCAGCAGCCCCCGGATGGGGTCTGGGATGGACGAGCAGTACTTC.

The V call is TRBV28, the J call TRBJ1-4; D unresolved. V dropped 5 bases and J dropped 0 bases, with 7 bases sitting between them. From germline, CDR1 is MDHEN and CDR2 SYDVKM. The length of the CDR3 is 14 residues. The CDR3 DNA follows: TGTGCCAGCAGTCTGCCCGCAACTAATGAAAAACTGTTTTTT. It codes for CASSLPATNEKLFF. Using reference TRBV28 and TRBJ1-4 for the parts outside the CDR3, the full variable domain is DVKVTQSSRYLVKRTGEKVFLECVQDMDHENMFWYRQDPGLGLRLIYFSYDVKMKEKGDIPEGYSVSREKKERFSLILESASTNQTSMYLCASSLPATNEKLFFGSGTQLSVL.

The V and J genes are TRBV7-9 and TRBJ2-7, with TRBD1 identical over 8 bases. J lost 3 bases, V lost 5 bases, and 6 bases had no gene match. Germline V CDR1 and CDR2: SEHNR, FQNEAQ (reference sequence). This CDR3 contains 14 residues. The CDR3 DNA reads TGTGCCAGCAGCCCACTCGGGACAGGCTACGAGCAGTACTTC. This sequence encodes CASSPLGTGYEQYF.

This clone appeared a single time. The rearrangement links TRBV7-2 to TRBJ2-5; the D gene is possibly TRBD1 (6 bases). Germline V CDR1 and CDR2: SGHTA, FQGNSA. CDR3 length equals 15 residues. V was cut by 5 bases and J by 5 bases, with 18 bases left in between. CDR3 DNA: TGTGCCAGCAGCACAGGACAGTATCTGGGGGAGACCCAGTACTTC. Protein sequence: CASSTGQYLGETQYF.

This chain uses TRBV18 with TRBJ2-2; 8 bases are a match to TRBD1. After removal of 0 bases from V and 2 bases from J, the junction contained 2 bases not matched to a gene. CDR3 length: 16 residues. Germline assignment: CDR1 KGHSH and CDR2 LQKENI. The CDR3 reads CASSPPQGANTGELFF. In DNA form, the CDR3 reads TGTGCCAGCTCACCACCTCAGGGGGCCAACACCGGGGAGCTGTTTTTT.

As to this clone: At one end, the junction sequence differs from germline, possibly due to a read error. The V call is TRBV7-7, the J call TRBJ2-3; D call uncertain. Germline-derived CDR1 and CDR2 are SSHAT and FNYEAQ (reference sequence). This CDR3 contains 13 residues. The DNA of the CDR3 is TGTGCTAGCAGCTTAACTTTCGCAGATACGCAGTATTTT. This sequence encodes CASSLTFADTQYF.

V gene TRBV2 combines with J gene TRBJ2-6; tentative D call: TRBD1 (6 bases). Germline CDR1 reads SNHLY; CDR2 reads FYNNEI. CDR3 size: 14 residues. Deletions cut 6 bases from V and 1 base from J, with 7 bases between. The CDR3 region is CASRRGSGANVLTF. CDR3 sequence (DNA): TGTGCCAGCAGGAGGGGGTCTGGGGCCAACGTCCTGACTTTC.

The V gene is TRBV28, the J gene TRBJ2-1, with no clear D. The germline V gene has CDR1 MDHEN and CDR2 SYDVKM. Trimming left V 4 bases short and J 2 bases short, with 0 bases between. The CDR3 has 11 amino acids. The CDR3 protein is CASSSYNEQFF. The CDR3 DNA sequence: TGTGCCAGCAGTTCCTACAATGAGCAGTTCTTC.

V usage is TRBV19 and J usage is TRBJ1-3; TRBD1 is a possible D gene (6 bases). Trimming left V 3 bases short and J 4 bases short, with 19 bases between. Germline lookup yields CDR1 LNHDA and CDR2 SQIVND (reference sequence). The CDR3 spans 17 residues. CDR3 sequence (DNA): TGTGCCAGTAGTATTCCGGGGAAAAGGGGGACCGGAAACACCATATATTTT. Its translation is CASSIPGKRGTGNTIYF.

The V call is TRBV25-1, the J call TRBJ2-3, with D perhaps TRBD2 (5 bases). Between the trimmed V and J ends, which lost 5 bases and 5 bases, there was a span of 5 bases. CDR1 is MGHDK and CDR2 is SYGVNS in the germline V gene. There are 11 residues in the CDR3. CDR3 DNA: TGTGCCAGCAGTCGGGGAGATACGCAGTATTTT. Translating gives CASSRGDTQYF.

This chain links TRBV11-2 with TRBJ2-1, with 9 bases matching TRBD2. Germline V gene sequence: CDR1 SGHAT, CDR2 FQNNGV. V lost 5 bases to trimming and J lost 10 bases; unmatched junction nucleotides: 15. The CDR3 totals 16 residues. CDR3 coding DNA: TGTGCCAGCAGCCCCGGGCGAAGCGGGGGGCGGGAGGAGCAGTTCTTC. Amino acids: CASSPGRSGGREEQFF.